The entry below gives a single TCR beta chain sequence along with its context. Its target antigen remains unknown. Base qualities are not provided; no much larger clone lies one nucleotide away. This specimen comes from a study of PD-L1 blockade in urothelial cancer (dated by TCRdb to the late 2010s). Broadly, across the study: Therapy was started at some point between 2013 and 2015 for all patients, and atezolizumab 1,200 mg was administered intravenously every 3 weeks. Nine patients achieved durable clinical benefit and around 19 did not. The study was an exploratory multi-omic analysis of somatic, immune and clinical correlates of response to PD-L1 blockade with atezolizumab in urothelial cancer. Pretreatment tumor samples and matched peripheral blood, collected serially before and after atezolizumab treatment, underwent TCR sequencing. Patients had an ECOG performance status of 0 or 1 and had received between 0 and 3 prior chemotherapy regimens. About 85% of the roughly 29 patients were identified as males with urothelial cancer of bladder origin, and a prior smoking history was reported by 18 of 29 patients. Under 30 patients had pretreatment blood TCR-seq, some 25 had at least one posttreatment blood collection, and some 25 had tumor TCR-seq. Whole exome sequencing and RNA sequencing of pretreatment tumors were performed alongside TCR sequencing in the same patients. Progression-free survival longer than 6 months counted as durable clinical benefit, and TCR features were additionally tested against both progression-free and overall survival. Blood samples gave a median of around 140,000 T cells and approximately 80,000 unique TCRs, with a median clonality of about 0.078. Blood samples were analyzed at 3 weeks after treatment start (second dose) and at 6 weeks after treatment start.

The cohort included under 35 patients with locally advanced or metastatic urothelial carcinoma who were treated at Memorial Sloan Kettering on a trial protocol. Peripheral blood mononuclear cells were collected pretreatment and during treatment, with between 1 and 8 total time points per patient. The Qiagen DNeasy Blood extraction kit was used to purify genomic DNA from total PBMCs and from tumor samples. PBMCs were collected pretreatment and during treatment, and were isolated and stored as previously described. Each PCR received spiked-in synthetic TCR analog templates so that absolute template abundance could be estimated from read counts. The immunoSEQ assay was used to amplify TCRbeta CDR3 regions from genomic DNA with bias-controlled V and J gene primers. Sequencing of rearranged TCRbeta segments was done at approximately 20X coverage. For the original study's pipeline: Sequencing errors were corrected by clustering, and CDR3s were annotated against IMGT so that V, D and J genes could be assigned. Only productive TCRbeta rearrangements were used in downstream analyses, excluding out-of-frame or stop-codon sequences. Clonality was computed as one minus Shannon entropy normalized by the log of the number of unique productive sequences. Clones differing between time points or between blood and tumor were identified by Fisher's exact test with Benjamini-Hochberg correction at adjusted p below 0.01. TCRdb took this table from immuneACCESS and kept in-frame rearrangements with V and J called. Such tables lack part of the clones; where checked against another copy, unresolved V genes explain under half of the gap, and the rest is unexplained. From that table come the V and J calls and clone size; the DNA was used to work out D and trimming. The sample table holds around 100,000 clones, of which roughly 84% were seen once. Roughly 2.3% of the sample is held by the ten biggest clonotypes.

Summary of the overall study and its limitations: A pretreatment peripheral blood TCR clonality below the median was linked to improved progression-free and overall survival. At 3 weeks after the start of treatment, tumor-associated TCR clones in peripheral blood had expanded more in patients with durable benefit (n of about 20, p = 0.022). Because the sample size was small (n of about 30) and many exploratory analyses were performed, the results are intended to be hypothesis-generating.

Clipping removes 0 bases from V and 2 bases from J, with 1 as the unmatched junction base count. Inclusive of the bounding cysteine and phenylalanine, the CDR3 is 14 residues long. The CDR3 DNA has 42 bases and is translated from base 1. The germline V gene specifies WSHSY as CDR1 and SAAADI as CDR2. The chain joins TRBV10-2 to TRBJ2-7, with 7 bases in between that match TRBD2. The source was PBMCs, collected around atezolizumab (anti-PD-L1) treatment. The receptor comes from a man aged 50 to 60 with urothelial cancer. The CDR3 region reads CASSESGGPYEQYF. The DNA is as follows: TGCGCCAGCAGTGAGTCGGGAGGGCCCTACGAGCAGTACTTC.